The rows below give T cell receptor beta chains drawn from one sample of a study of blood T cells in healthy people across ages. TCRdb passed the 5' RACE reads through MiXCR, listing each CDR3 protein once. Of about 720,000 distinct CDR3 sequences listed, about 24% are singletons. The sample was blood. These receptors were taken from a man between 65 and 79 years old in good health. CDR3s include the opening cysteine and the closing phenylalanine or tryptophan. The D gene is left open where the match is weak. For some rows the clone size is stated as once, few or many, or as a class when expanded; others skip it.

J: TRBJ1-2; size: -; V: TRBV2; D: -; DNA: TGTGCCAGCAGTGAAGCTCCGGGGATCTATGGCTACACCTTC; CDR3: CASSEAPGIYGYTF
J: TRBJ2-3; size: -; V: TRBV7-2; D: TRBD2; DNA: TGTGCCAGCAGCTTAAGTAGACTAGCGGGGATCACAGATACGCAGTATTTT; CDR3: CASSLSRLAGITDTQYF
J: TRBJ2-5; size: -; V: TRBV30; D: -; DNA: TGTGCCTGGAGCGCAGACAGGGGACTAGGGGAGACCCAGTACTTC; CDR3: CAWSADRGLGETQYF
J: TRBJ1-1; size: few; V: TRBV4-1; D: -; DNA: TGCGCCAGCAGCCAACCGCTATTCAACACTGAAGCTTTCTTT; CDR3: CASSQPLFNTEAFF
J: TRBJ1-2; size: -; V: TRBV20-1; D: TRBD1; DNA: TGCAGTGCTAGTCAGGGGGCGTTCTCTGGCTACACCTTC; CDR3: CSASQGAFSGYTF
J: TRBJ2-1; size: few; V: TRBV5-1; D: -; DNA: TGCGCCAGCAGCTTGTCGACCCGAGGGAATGAGCAGTTCTTC; CDR3: CASSLSTRGNEQFF
J: TRBJ1-1; size: few; V: TRBV9; D: -; DNA: TGTGCCAGCAGCACCAACACGGTAAACACTGAAGCTTTCTTT; CDR3: CASSTNTVNTEAFF
J: TRBJ2-2; size: few; V: TRBV5-5; D: -; DNA: TGTGCCAGCAGAAAGACAGGGAGGGGAGTCGAATCCACCGGGGAGCTGTTTTTT; CDR3: CASRKTGRGVESTGELFF
J: TRBJ2-3; size: few; V: TRBV20-1; D: -; DNA: TGCAGTGCTAGAGTCTCTGGGGCTCGGGGAGATACGCAGTATTTT; CDR3: CSARVSGARGDTQYF
J: TRBJ2-1; size: -; V: TRBV12-3/TRBV12-4; D: TRBD1; DNA: TGTGCCAGCAGTGTTGTATTTGGGACAGCCCTTTACAATGAGCAGTTCTTC; CDR3: CASSVVFGTALYNEQFF
J: TRBJ2-3; size: -; V: TRBV6-2/TRBV6-3; D: TRBD2; DNA: TGTGCCAGCAGTTACGGGCTAGCGGGAGCAGATACGCAGTATTTT; CDR3: CASSYGLAGADTQYF
J: TRBJ2-1; size: few; V: TRBV14; D: -; DNA: TGTGCCAGCAGCCAACGGATGTTCAATGAGCAGTTCTTC; CDR3: CASSQRMFNEQFF
J: TRBJ2-1; size: -; V: TRBV7-6; D: -; DNA: TGTGCCAGCAGCTTAGCTGGGACGGGACGGAATTTGTACAATGAGCAGTTCTTC; CDR3: CASSLAGTGRNLYNEQFF
J: TRBJ1-3; size: -; V: TRBV3-1; D: -; DNA: TGTGCCAGCAGCCAAGATGAGGTCTCTGGAAACACCATATATTTT; CDR3: CASSQDEVSGNTIYF
J: TRBJ1-1; size: -; V: TRBV28; D: -; DNA: TGTGCCAGCAGCCGCACAAAACTTGAAGCTTTCTTT; CDR3: CASSRTKLEAFF
J: TRBJ1-1; size: -; V: TRBV20-1; D: TRBD1; DNA: TGCAGTGCTAGAGGGGTTAACAGGGGAGACGGCACTGAAGCTTTCTTT; CDR3: CSARGVNRGDGTEAFF
J: TRBJ2-1; size: once; V: TRBV29-1; D: -; DNA: TGCAGCGTGCCCGCTCCAACACAGGGTCAGAATGAGCAGTTCTTC; CDR3: CSVPAPTQGQNEQFF
J: TRBJ2-1; size: few; V: TRBV6-4; D: TRBD2; DNA: TGTGCCAGCAGTGAACTAGCGGGGGGATTGGGTGAGCAGTTCTTC; CDR3: CASSELAGGLGEQFF
J: TRBJ2-7; size: -; V: TRBV3-1; D: TRBD1; DNA: TGTGCCAGCAGCCAGGGGACAGGGAGGCGCGAGCAGTACTTC; CDR3: CASSQGTGRREQYF
J: TRBJ1-2; size: -; V: TRBV20-1; D: -; DNA: TGCAGTACTGCCCGGACAGCCTATGGCTACACCTTC; CDR3: CSTARTAYGYTF
J: TRBJ2-1; size: -; V: TRBV30; D: -; DNA: TGTGCCTGGGGCGTCAATGAGCAGTTCTTC; CDR3: CAWGVNEQFF
J: TRBJ2-3; size: few; V: TRBV7-2; D: -; DNA: TGTGCCAGCAGTCCCCCGTGGGATACGCAGTATTTT; CDR3: CASSPPWDTQYF
J: TRBJ2-5; size: few; V: TRBV10-3; D: TRBD2; DNA: TGTGCCATCAGTGAGCCGGGACTAGCGGTCCAAGAGACCCAGTACTTC; CDR3: CAISEPGLAVQETQYF
J: TRBJ2-4; size: -; V: TRBV3-1; D: -; DNA: TGTGCCAGCAGCCAAGAAGGCACACCTATAAACATTCAGTACTTC; CDR3: CASSQEGTPINIQYF
J: TRBJ2-5; size: -; V: TRBV6-5; D: -; DNA: TGTGCCAGCAGTTACTCTGCCGCAGGGGTATGGGAGACCCAGTACTTC; CDR3: CASSYSAAGVWETQYF
J: TRBJ2-1; size: -; V: TRBV28; D: TRBD2; DNA: TGTGCCAGCAGTTGGGCGGGAGACTACAATGAGCAGTTCTTC; CDR3: CASSWAGDYNEQFF
J: TRBJ1-5; size: few; V: TRBV7-9; D: -; DNA: TGTGCCAGCAGCTTAGCTCAGGGACATCAGCGCCAGCATTTT; CDR3: CASSLAQGHQRQHF
J: TRBJ2-1; size: many; V: TRBV10-3; D: -; DNA: TGTGCCATCAGTGAACGACAAGCAAACAATGAGCAGTTCTTC; CDR3: CAISERQANNEQFF